The present entry profiles one T cell receptor (beta chain) with its context. Its specificity is unknown. At the Johns Hopkins FTIC core, DNA taken from cultured CD4+ T cells was sequenced by way of the Oncomine TCR Beta short-read assay. MiXCR was run by TCRdb on the PCR reads, yielding one entry per CDR3 protein. The table shows about 9,600 distinct CDR3 sequences, with around 40% occurring only once. This specimen belongs to a study of vaccination and CD4 T cells after COVID-19. Described treatment: 10-day PBMC culture with coronavirus spike peptide pools or control peptides (ViraFEST assay). Investigators obtained the unexposed donor's CD4+ T cells before the COVID-19 pandemic (2011-2018). The germline gives CDR1 SGHTA, CDR2 FQGNSA. The CDR3 has 14 residues. Trimming cost V 2 bases and J 4 bases, with 11 bases left between them.

The chain carries TRBV7-2 and TRBJ1-2, with D possibly matching TRBD1 (5 bases). The TCR was taken from a human donor in good health. Sequencing was done on a sample of CD4+ T cells from blood, cultured in vitro. The DNA for the CDR3 is TGTGCCAGCAGCTTAAACCCAGGGCCCTATGGCTACACCTTC. Amino acids: CASSLNPGPYGYTF.